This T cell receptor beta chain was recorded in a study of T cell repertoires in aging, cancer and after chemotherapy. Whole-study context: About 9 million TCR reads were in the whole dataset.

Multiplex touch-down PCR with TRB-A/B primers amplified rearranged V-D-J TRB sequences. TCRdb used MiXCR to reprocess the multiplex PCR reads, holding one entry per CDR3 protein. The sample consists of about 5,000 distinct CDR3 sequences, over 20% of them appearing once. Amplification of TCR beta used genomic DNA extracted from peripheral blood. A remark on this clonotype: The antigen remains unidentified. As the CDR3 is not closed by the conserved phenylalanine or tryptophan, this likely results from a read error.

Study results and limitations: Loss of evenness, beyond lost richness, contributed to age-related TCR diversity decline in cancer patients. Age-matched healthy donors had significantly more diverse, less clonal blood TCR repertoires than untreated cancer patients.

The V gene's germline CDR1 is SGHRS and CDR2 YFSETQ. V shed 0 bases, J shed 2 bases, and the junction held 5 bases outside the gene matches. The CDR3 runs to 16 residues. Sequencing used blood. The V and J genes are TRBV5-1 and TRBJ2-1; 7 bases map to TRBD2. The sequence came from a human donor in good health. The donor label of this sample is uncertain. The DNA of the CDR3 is TGCGCCAGCAGCTTGGAAGCCCTAGCGGCCTACAATGAGCAGTTCTCC. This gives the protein CASSLEALAAYNEQFS.